One and the same sample provided the 17 T cell receptor beta chains below, sequenced in a study of early T cells in non-severe SARS-CoV-2 infection. TCRdb reanalysed the 5' RACE reads using MiXCR and keeps one entry per CDR3 protein. The sample yields about 27,000 distinct CDR3 sequences, 4% to 6% seen once. Input material: whole blood. All receptors come from an adult who was a healthcare worker with PCR-confirmed SARS-CoV-2 infection or an uninfected control (not recorded which).

The chain employs TRBV12-5 and TRBJ1-1; 11 positions agree with TRBD1. The CDR3 runs 16 residues. Per the germline V gene, CDR1 is LGHNT and CDR2 is FRNRAP. The V segment lost 6 bases and the J segment 5 bases; nucleotides outside the gene matches: 11. CDR3 region: CASGPRGQGALTEAFF. The CDR3 nucleotides read TGTGCTAGTGGACCTAGAGGACAGGGGGCTTTGACTGAAGCTTTCTTT.

This clonotype was seen at least ten times. J is TRBJ1-6 and V is TRBV19; D is undetermined. The V and J ends lost 7 bases and 5 bases respectively, with 9 bases between them. CDR1 and CDR2 (germline): LNHDA, SQIVND (reference sequence). The CDR3 loop spans 13 amino acids. CDR3 sequence: CASTLDDNSPLHF. For the CDR3, the DNA is TGTGCCAGTACCCTAGATGATAATTCACCCCTCCACTTT.

This clonotype was recorded many times. CDR3 sequence reads: CASSLGERVQPQHF. CDR3 DNA: TGTGCCAGCAGTTTAGGGGAGAGGGTTCAGCCCCAGCATTTT. V and J are TRBV12-3 or TRBV12-4 and TRBJ1-5; no clear D. The V and J ends lost 1 base and 6 bases respectively, with 10 bases between them. This CDR3 has 14 amino acids.

The chain recombines TRBV5-4 with TRBJ1-4, with D possibly being TRBD1 (6 bases). Trimming pared 4 bases from V and 7 bases from J, leaving 14 bases between. This CDR3 contains 14 residues. CDR1 is SGHNT, CDR2 YYREEE, per germline (reference sequence). The CDR3 here is CASSLNREGEKLFF. In DNA, the CDR3 is TGTGCCAGCAGCCTGAACAGGGAGGGTGAAAAACTGTTTTTT.

This rearrangement joins TRBV6-5 to TRBJ1-1; maybe TRBD1 (6 bases). This CDR3 is 17 amino acids long. Germline assignment: CDR1 MNHEY and CDR2 SVGAGI. V was pared by 10 bases and J by 1 base, with 25 bases between. For the CDR3, the DNA is TGTGCCACCTCCCCAGGGGATACACAAGGCCCGAACACTGAAGCTTTCTTT. Encoded protein: CATSPGDTQGPNTEAFF.

In this sample, this clonotype turned up many times. The chain employs TRBV7-3 and TRBJ2-7; TRBD1 agrees at 8 bases. Trimming at V came to 2 bases and at J to 5 bases, leaving 5 bases not matched to a gene. The CDR3 has 14 residues. The germline V gene has CDR1 SGHTA and CDR2 FQGTGA. This CDR3 is CASSLGTGSHEQYF. In DNA form, the CDR3 reads TGTGCCAGCAGCTTAGGGACAGGAAGCCACGAGCAGTACTTC.

There are many counts of this clonotype. This chain connects TRBV7-6 to TRBJ2-5; the D gene is possibly TRBD1 (8 bases). V dropped 3 bases and J dropped 4 bases, with 15 bases sitting between them. CDR3 size: 15 residues. Germline assignment: CDR1 SGHVS and CDR2 FNYEAQ. The CDR3 sequence is CASSLRQGRGETQYF. CDR3 coding DNA: TGTGCCAGCAGCTTGAGACAGGGGAGGGGAGAGACCCAGTACTTC.

Many counts were recorded for this clonotype. The chain recombines TRBV20-1 with TRBJ1-2, with a weak D call TRBD1 (5 bases). V was clipped by 6 bases and J by 5 bases, with 16 bases between them. This CDR3 has 13 residues. Germline lookup yields CDR1 DFQATT and CDR2 SNEGSKA (reference sequence). The CDR3 region is CSARDSRGYGYTF. The CDR3 nucleotides read TGCAGTGCCCGTGACAGCCGGGGATATGGCTACACCTTC.

This clonotype has a count of ten or more. The chain recombines TRBV7-2 with TRBJ1-2; TRBD1 matches 7 bases. With 5 bases clipped from V and 6 bases from J, the junction kept 12 bases outside the gene matches. Germline V gene sequence: CDR1 SGHTA, CDR2 FQGNSA. This CDR3 is built from 15 residues. CDR3 nucleotide sequence: TGTGCCAGCAGCCGGGCGACAGGGAAAGAGGATGGCTACACCTTC. Protein product: CASSRATGKEDGYTF.

This chain joins TRBV15 and TRBJ2-1, with a possible D match to TRBD2 (5 bases). CDR3 size: 15 residues. CDR1 and CDR2 (germline): LNHNV, YYDKDF (reference sequence). Trimming cost V 1 base and J 4 bases, with 11 bases left between them. CDR3: CATSRALAQYNEQFF. CDR3 bases: TGTGCCACCAGCAGAGCCCTAGCTCAGTACAATGAGCAGTTCTTC.

This chain joins TRBV11-2 and TRBJ2-3, with TRBD1 as a possible D gene (6 bases). CDR1 and CDR2 from the germline V gene are SGHAT and FQNNGV. CDR3 length: 13 amino acids. V lost 5 bases and J lost 4, with 10 bases in between. CDR3 coding DNA: TGTGCCAGCAGCGCCGGGACATCAGATACGCAGTATTTT. Translation: CASSAGTSDTQYF.

This clonotype was seen ten or more times. J is TRBJ2-7 and V is TRBV5-6, with D uncertain. CDR3 length equals 12 residues. The V gene lost 0 bases and the J gene lost 7 bases, with 8 bases spanning the gap. Per the germline V gene, CDR1 is SGHDT and CDR2 is YYEEEE. Here the CDR3 reads CASSLDDGEQYF. Written as DNA, the CDR3 is TGTGCCAGCAGCTTGGACGACGGGGAGCAGTACTTC.

This clonotype came up a few times. The V gene is TRBV29-1, the J gene TRBJ2-5; the D is unclear. The germline V and J ends were trimmed by 2 bases and 2 bases, with 6 bases remaining between them. The CDR3 length is 12 residues. CDR1 is SQVTM and CDR2 is ANQGSEA in the germline V gene. Written as DNA, the CDR3 is TGCAGCGTTGAACAGTTACAAGAGACCCAGTACTTC. It translates to CSVEQLQETQYF.

This clonotype ranks as medium-sized. The V gene is TRBV10-3, the J gene TRBJ1-5, with D uncertain. This CDR3 has 14 amino acids. The V end was cut by 4 bases, the J end by 4 bases, with 11 bases between. The germline CDR1 and CDR2 sequences are ENHRY and SYGVKD. This CDR3 reads CAISAGEENQPQHF. The CDR3 bases are TGTGCCATCAGTGCCGGAGAGGAGAATCAGCCCCAGCATTTT.

This clonotype showed up just a few times. This rearrangement joins TRBV6-6 to TRBJ2-7, with 10 bases identical to TRBD2. V was clipped by 6 bases and J by 4 bases; unmatched bases: 6. CDR1 is MNHNY and CDR2 is SVGAGI in the germline V gene (reference sequence). The CDR3 spans 14 residues. CDR3 sequence: CASSMGTSVYEQYF. CDR3 sequence (DNA): TGTGCCAGCAGCATGGGGACTAGCGTTTACGAGCAGTACTTC.

This clonotype was recorded a few times. The chain links TRBV29-1 to TRBJ2-7; D is ambiguous. This CDR3 region has 12 residues. CDR1 and CDR2 (germline): SQVTM, ANQGSEA. The ends were cut back, 6 bases at V and 0 bases at J, with 9 bases in the middle. The CDR3 nucleotides are TGCAGCGTGCGTGTAGCCTCCTACGAGCAGTACTTC. Residues: CSVRVASYEQYF.

The chain employs TRBV12-5 and TRBJ1-1; D unclear. The CDR3 extends over 15 amino acids. Per the germline V gene, CDR1 is LGHNT and CDR2 is FRNRAP. The ends were cut back, 0 bases at V and 3 bases at J, with 11 bases in the middle. Here the CDR3 reads CASGLVEGVDTEAFF. CDR3 DNA: TGTGCTAGTGGTTTGGTAGAGGGAGTGGACACTGAAGCTTTCTTT.